This TCR beta chain is drawn from a study of T-cell reconstitution after alpha-beta-depleted transplantation in children. Preparation of the TCRbeta library was carried out with unique molecular identifiers. TCRdb redid the calling of the PCR reads with MiXCR, one entry per CDR3 protein. The sample lists 500,000 to 750,000 distinct CDR3 sequences, 25% to 30% occurring once. Study-wide results and limits: Certain patients had high TCRbeta diversity at day 60, and it came from recipient T cells and thymic progenitors that survived. After one year, T-cell counts and TCRbeta diversity mostly came from new T cells.

This clonotype has only a few counts. Its antigen is as yet unknown. Sequences were derived from PBMCs, sampled before TCRalphabeta/CD19-depleted stem cell transplant. The sequence was obtained from a boy in the first two years of life with Wiskott-Aldrich syndrome, due to receive a stem cell transplant.

Here the CDR3 reads CASSWTRDTQYF. CDR3 in DNA: TGCGCCAGCAGCTGGACTAGGGATACGCAGTATTTT. The chain uses TRBV5-1 and TRBJ2-3; TRBD2 matches 7 bases. Trimming took 3 bases from V and 6 from J; bases not matched to a gene: 1. The germline CDR1 and CDR2 sequences are SGHRS and YFSETQ. CDR3 size: 12 residues. Drawing the rest from reference TRBV5-1 and TRBJ2-3, the complete variable domain is KAGVTQTPRYLIKTRGQQVTLSCSPISGHRSVSWYQQTPGQGLQFLFEYFSETQRNKGNFPGRFSGRQFSNSRSEMNVSTLELGDSALYLCASSWTRDTQYFGPGTRLTVL.